This is a list of T cell receptor beta chains from one sample in a study of vaccination and CD4 T cells after COVID-19. No antigen has been assigned to these receptors. MiXCR was run by TCRdb on the PCR reads, yielding one entry per CDR3 protein. The sample yields 4,500 to 6,000 distinct CDR3 sequences, 30% to 50% seen once. Source material: CD4+ T cells from blood, cultured in vitro. The receptors were gathered from a human donor in good health. The CDR3 runs from the conserved cysteine through the conserved F or W. D genes are given only for firm matches. Some rows have no size entry. The others give once, few or many, or a class for an expanded clone.

J gene	clone size	V gene	D gene	CDR3 DNA	CDR3 protein
TRBJ1-5	-	TRBV6-1	-	TGTGCCAGCAGTGAGGGAGGGAATCAGCCCCAGCATTTT	CASSEGGNQPQHF
TRBJ1-3	few	TRBV12-3/TRBV12-4	-	TGTGCCAGCACTAAGATGGGGCCCGGAAACACCATATATTTT	CASTKMGPGNTIYF
TRBJ2-2	-	TRBV20-1	TRBD2	TGCAGTGCTAGGGTGGCGGGGGGGCCGGACACCGGGGAGCTGTTTTTT	CSARVAGGPDTGELFF
TRBJ1-1	-	TRBV7-9	-	TGTGCCAGCAGCTTAAGGGGCGGGGAGTGGACTGAAGCTTTCTTT	CASSLRGGEWTEAFF
TRBJ1-2	-	TRBV7-9	-	TGTGCCAGCAGCTTAGACGACCGTAACTATGGCTACACCTTC	CASSLDDRNYGYTF
TRBJ2-1	-	TRBV5-1	-	TGCGCCAGCAGCTTGGAGAATGAGCAGTTCTTC	CASSLENEQFF
TRBJ1-5	-	TRBV29-1	-	TGCAGGGATGCGGGCGATCAGCCCCAGCATTTT	CRDAGDQPQHF
TRBJ1-5	few	TRBV7-8	-	TGTGCCAGCAGCGGTGGGGTTACGGGCAATCAGCCCCAGCATTTT	CASSGGVTGNQPQHF
TRBJ1-5	few	TRBV19	-	TGTGCCAGTAGTATCTGGCCGGAGAATCAGCCCCAGCATTTT	CASSIWPENQPQHF
TRBJ1-3	few	TRBV19	-	TGTGCCAGTAGTGGGGGACACCACTCTGGAAACACCATATATTTT	CASSGGHHSGNTIYF
TRBJ1-6	-	TRBV12-3/TRBV12-4	-	TGTGCCAGCAGTTTAAACGGTTATAATTCACCCCTCCACTTT	CASSLNGYNSPLHF
TRBJ2-3	-	TRBV6-4	TRBD2	TGTGCCAGCAGTGACTCGACTAGCGGGGGGGGCACAGATACGCAGTATTTT	CASSDSTSGGGTDTQYF
TRBJ1-5	few	TRBV20-1	TRBD1	TGCAGTGCTACCAGGGGGATGAGTCAGCCCCAGCATTTT	CSATRGMSQPQHF
TRBJ2-5	-	TRBV7-9	-	TGTGCCAGCAGCTTCACCGGGGGGCCGGAGACCCAGTACTTC	CASSFTGGPETQYF
TRBJ1-5	few	TRBV5-1	-	TGCGCCAGCAGCTTGGAGGGCGCGAGTCAGCCCCAGCATTTT	CASSLEGASQPQHF
TRBJ2-5	-	TRBV19	-	TGTGCCAGTAACTCCCACGGGGGAGAGACCCAGTACTTC	CASNSHGGETQYF
TRBJ1-1	-	TRBV5-1	-	TGCGCCAGCAGCTCCGGGCAGGGGAACACTGAAGCTTTCTTT	CASSSGQGNTEAFF
TRBJ2-1	-	TRBV24-1	TRBD2	TGTGCCACCAGTGATCCCCGGACTAGTCGGGATGAGCAGTTCTTC	CATSDPRTSRDEQFF
TRBJ1-4	-	TRBV20-1	TRBD1	TGCAGTGCTGACGGACAGGGGAGCATAGGAACTAATGAAAAACTGTTTTTT	CSADGQGSIGTNEKLFF
TRBJ2-3	-	TRBV6-1	-	TGTGCCAGCAGTGAGCCAGCGGAAGATACGCAGTATTTT	CASSEPAEDTQYF
TRBJ1-5	once	TRBV6-1	-	TGTGCCAGCGACAGATATAGCAATCAGCCCCAGCATTTT	CASDRYSNQPQHF
TRBJ1-2	few	TRBV6-1	-	TGTGCCAGCAGTCCGAGAGTCCCAGGTGGCTACACCTTC	CASSPRVPGGYTF
TRBJ2-3	few	TRBV20-1	TRBD2	TGCAGTGCTAGGAGACTAGCGGGCGGCACAGATACGCAGTATTTT	CSARRLAGGTDTQYF
TRBJ1-1	few	TRBV6-1	-	TGTGCCAGCATGGGGCGAACTGAAGCTTTCTTT	CASMGRTEAFF
TRBJ1-2	-	TRBV15	-	TGTGCCACCAGCAGAGATCAGGGGAGCTATGGCTACACCTTC	CATSRDQGSYGYTF
TRBJ2-1	-	TRBV20-1	-	TGCAGGGGGTGGGACGGCAATGAGCAGTTCTTC	CRGWDGNEQFF
TRBJ2-2	-	TRBV24-1	-	TGTGCCACCAGCTCCGAGACCACAGAGACCGGGGAGCTGTTTTTT	CATSSETTETGELFF
TRBJ2-3	few	TRBV10-3	-	TGTGCCATCAGCCGAGGGGGGTTGACAGATACGCAGTATTTT	CAISRGGLTDTQYF
TRBJ1-5	few	TRBV11-2	-	TGTGCCAGCAGCTTAGATCCCCTGGGGAATCAGCCCCAGCATTTT	CASSLDPLGNQPQHF
TRBJ2-5	few	TRBV2	-	TGTGCCAGCAGTGAAAGTAACGAAGAGACCCAGTACTTC	CASSESNEETQYF
TRBJ1-1	-	TRBV6-1	-	TGTGCCAGCGCATCTCCGCCGCGGGAGACTGAAGCTTTCTTT	CASASPPRETEAFF